The rows below give T cell receptor beta chains drawn from one sample of a study of cytomegalovirus exposure and HLA in healthy donors. Sequencing used immunoSEQ multiplex PCR; TCRdb keeps in-frame clones, though not all of them. The repertoire holds around 170,000 clones, with more than 65% as singletons. Sample: PBMCs. Source of these receptors: a middle-aged man in good health and CMV-seropositive. Each CDR3 is given with its conserved first and last residue. D genes are given only for firm matches. The listing skips clone size in some rows; elsewhere it reads once, few, many or a size class.

v_call	cdr3_length	clone_size	j_call	d_call	cdr3_aa	cdr3_nt
TRBV5-1	14	once	TRBJ2-7	NA	CASSLGEPPYEQYF	TGCGCCAGCAGCTTGGGGGAGCCCCCCTACGAGCAGTACTTC
TRBV5-4	14	NA	TRBJ1-4	NA	CASTSGQQNEKLFF	TGTGCCAGCACCTCCGGACAGCAAAATGAAAAACTGTTTTTT
TRBV5-1	14	NA	TRBJ1-4	TRBD1	CASSQGQVGEKLFF	TGCGCCAGCAGCCAGGGACAGGTTGGAGAAAAACTGTTTTTT
TRBV11-2	16	NA	TRBJ1-2	NA	CASSPITLQGSVGYTF	TGTGCCAGCAGTCCCATAACCTTACAGGGATCAGTCGGCTACACCTTC
TRBV7-2	13	NA	TRBJ2-2	NA	CASSRDSGGELFF	TGTGCCAGCAGCCGAGACAGTGGCGGGGAGCTGTTTTTT
TRBV15	16	NA	TRBJ2-2	TRBD2	CATSIASGGNTGELFF	TGTGCCACCAGCATAGCTAGCGGGGGAAACACCGGGGAGCTGTTTTTT
TRBV28	14	NA	TRBJ1-2	NA	CASSLGGIRYGYTF	TGTGCCAGCAGTTTAGGAGGGATTCGCTATGGCTACACCTTC
TRBV7-3	16	NA	TRBJ2-3	TRBD2	CASSPGLAGGTDTQYF	TGTGCCAGCAGCCCGGGACTAGCGGGCGGCACAGATACGCAGTATTTT
TRBV28	13	NA	TRBJ1-1	NA	CASTGGEVTEAFF	TGTGCCAGCACCGGGGGGGAGGTCACTGAAGCTTTCTTT
TRBV11-2	15	NA	TRBJ1-4	NA	CASSVWGRINEKLFF	TGTGCCAGCAGCGTTTGGGGGCGTATTAATGAAAAACTGTTTTTT
TRBV2	15	NA	TRBJ2-3	TRBD1	CASRRQTGSTDTQYF	TGTGCCAGCAGGAGACAGACAGGGAGCACAGATACGCAGTATTTT
TRBV18	14	NA	TRBJ2-7	TRBD1	CASSPRQGWNEQYF	TGTGCCAGCTCACCTAGACAGGGGTGGAACGAGCAGTACTTC
TRBV5-1	17	NA	TRBJ1-6	TRBD1	CASARATGGGYNSPLHF	TGCGCCAGCGCACGAGCGACAGGGGGTGGTTATAATTCACCCCTCCACTTT
TRBV9	14	NA	TRBJ2-7	NA	CASSPATSTYEQYF	TGTGCCAGCAGCCCAGCGACGAGCACCTACGAGCAGTACTTC
TRBV2	14	NA	TRBJ1-2	NA	CASSEVRGGDGYTF	TGTGCCAGCAGTGAAGTTAGGGGCGGTGACGGCTACACCTTC
TRBV28	14	NA	TRBJ2-1	NA	CASSPPSSYNEQFF	TGTGCCAGCAGCCCCCCCAGCTCCTACAATGAGCAGTTCTTC
TRBV5-1	17	NA	TRBJ2-2	NA	CASSRRAELQGTGELFF	TGCGCCAGCAGCCGCAGGGCCGAACTACAGGGCACCGGGGAGCTGTTTTTT
TRBV6-5	14	NA	TRBJ2-1	TRBD2	CASSSRLAGAEQFF	TGTGCCAGCAGTTCAAGACTAGCCGGGGCCGAGCAGTTCTTC
TRBV25-1	12	NA	TRBJ1-1	TRBD1	CASRGQGTEAFF	TGTGCCAGCAGAGGACAGGGGACTGAAGCTTTCTTT
TRBV4-3	15	NA	TRBJ1-3	NA	CASSQDSGQGNTIYF	TGCGCCAGCAGCCAAGATTCCGGACAGGGAAACACCATATATTTT
TRBV9	17	NA	TRBJ1-2	TRBD1	CASSVGSGTGGSSGYTF	TGTGCCAGCAGCGTAGGGTCCGGGACAGGGGGTTCTTCGGGCTACACCTTC
TRBV11-2	16	NA	TRBJ2-7	NA	CASSFSRGGKGYEQYF	TGTGCCAGCAGCTTCAGTCGTGGGGGGAAGGGCTACGAGCAGTACTTC
TRBV30	16	NA	TRBJ2-5	NA	CAWSYWRDAGKETQYF	TGTGCCTGGAGTTATTGGCGGGACGCCGGCAAAGAGACCCAGTACTTC
TRBV4-3	15	NA	TRBJ2-7	TRBD2	CASSLRLAGAYEQYF	TGCGCCAGCAGCCTCAGACTAGCGGGTGCCTACGAGCAGTACTTC
TRBV5-1	13	NA	TRBJ1-1	NA	CASSFGGLTEAFF	TGCGCCAGCAGCTTCGGCGGGCTCACTGAAGCTTTCTTT
TRBV6-5	13	NA	TRBJ1-2	NA	CASSSDGNYGYTF	TGTGCCAGCAGTTCCGACGGGAACTATGGCTACACCTTC